Sequencing of this TCR beta chain was carried out in a study of blood T cell repertoires in COVID-19. Using immunoSEQ multiplex PCR, the repertoire was profiled, and TCRdb retains in-frame clones only, with some absent. The table has about 180,000 clones, 80% to 85% seen once; the top ten hold roughly an eighth. Trimming left V 6 bases short and J 5 bases short, with 19 bases between. This CDR3 comprises 16 residues. Germline V lookup: CDR1 SEHNR, CDR2 FQNEAQ (reference sequence). Input material: peripheral blood. The receptor was derived from a man between 18 and 35 years old with active or convalescent COVID-19. This rearrangement joins TRBV7-9 to TRBJ1-4, with D possibly being TRBD1 (5 bases). This CDR3 is CASSWGYQGGNEKLFF. DNA of the CDR3: TGTGCCAGCAGTTGGGGGTACCAGGGAGGGAATGAAAAACTGTTTTTT.